This is a list of T cell receptor beta chains from one sample in a study of control samples from healthy donors and cancer patients. The repertoire was sequenced with immunoSEQ multiplex PCR; TCRdb's copy has only in-frame clones and lacks some. The sample holds 150,000 or so clones, roughly 90% seen once. Material: blood. The source of these receptors is a man in his thirties or forties in good health. CDR3s include the opening cysteine and the closing phenylalanine or tryptophan. A D gene is named only where the DNA matches it firmly. Some rows have no size entry. The others give once, few or many, or a class for an expanded clone.

>few|TRBV27|TRBJ2-2|.
CASSLGSPGTGELFF
TGTGCCAGCAGTTTGGGCAGCCCAGGGACCGGGGAGCTGTTTTTT
>.|TRBV19|TRBJ1-2|.
CASSITQGSAGYTF
TGTGCCAGTAGTATAACACAGGGATCGGCTGGCTACACCTTC
>.|TRBV3-1/TRBV3-2|TRBJ2-5|.
CASSHGGETQYF
TGTGCCAGCAGCCATGGGGGAGAGACCCAGTACTTC
>.|TRBV6-2/TRBV6-3|TRBJ2-1|.
CASSTGATYNEQFF
TGTGCCAGCAGTACAGGAGCTACGTACAATGAGCAGTTCTTC
>once|TRBV12-3/TRBV12-4|TRBJ2-1|.
CASSFGRNEQFF
TGTGCCAGCAGTTTTGGGAGGAACGAGCAGTTCTTC
>once|TRBV11-2|TRBJ1-4|.
CASSLAGTRGNEKLFF
TGTGCCAGCAGCTTAGCGGGGACCCGGGGTAATGAAAAACTGTTTTTT
>once|TRBV20-1|TRBJ1-6|.
CSARSGSPLHF
TGCAGTGCTCGGTCTGGTTCACCCCTCCACTTT
>few|TRBV27|TRBJ1-4|.
CASSKGGRYEKLFF
TGTGCCAGCAGTAAAGGGGGGCGATATGAAAAACTGTTTTTT
>.|TRBV5-4|TRBJ1-1|.
CASSSAGGSAEAFF
TGTGCCAGCAGCTCCGCGGGGGGTTCCGCTGAAGCTTTCTTT
>.|TRBV12-3/TRBV12-4|TRBJ2-2|.
CASSWGVGELFF
TGTGCCAGCAGTTGGGGAGTCGGGGAGCTGTTTTTT
>.|TRBV25-1|TRBJ1-2|.
CASSESRRGMDGYTF
TGTGCCAGCAGTGAATCAAGGCGGGGTATGGATGGCTACACCTTC
>.|TRBV11-2|TRBJ2-7|TRBD1
CASSAQGRNEQYF
TGTGCCAGCAGCGCACAGGGGCGCAACGAGCAGTACTTC
>.|TRBV18|TRBJ1-5|TRBD1
CASSPDRVGNQPQHF
TGTGCCAGCTCACCCGACAGGGTTGGCAATCAGCCCCAGCATTTT
>.|TRBV5-4|TRBJ2-1|TRBD2
CASSRASGGILNEQFF
TGTGCCAGCAGTCGCGCTAGCGGGGGGATCCTCAATGAGCAGTTCTTC
>.|TRBV5-5|TRBJ2-3|.
CASSLRTSKDTQYF
TGTGCCAGCAGCTTGAGGACGTCTAAAGATACGCAGTATTTT
>.|TRBV5-4|TRBJ2-7|TRBD1
CASSSGAGGTYEQYF
TGTGCCAGCAGCTCGGGCGCAGGGGGCACCTACGAGCAGTACTTC
>.|TRBV15|TRBJ1-1|.
CATRPGRRPVVGVMAEAFF
TGTGCCACCCGCCCCGGGAGGAGGCCAGTTGTAGGAGTAATGGCTGAAGCTTTCTTT
>.|TRBV6-1|TRBJ1-1|.
CASSEAIGHTEAFF
TGTGCCAGCAGTGAGGCAATAGGGCACACTGAAGCTTTCTTT
>.|TRBV6-5|TRBJ2-6|.
CASSYSSSGANVLTF
TGTGCCAGCAGTTACTCGAGCTCTGGGGCCAACGTCCTGACTTTC
>.|TRBV2|TRBJ2-2|.
CASSEYAGTGELFF
TGTGCCAGCAGTGAATATGCAGGCACCGGGGAGCTGTTTTTT
>few|TRBV5-4|TRBJ1-2|.
CASSSLTGTGYGYTF
TGTGCCAGCAGCAGCCTTACAGGGACTGGCTATGGCTACACCTTC
>.|TRBV7-7|TRBJ2-5|.
CASSPLEGSETQYF
TGTGCCAGCAGCCCCTTGGAGGGGTCAGAGACCCAGTACTTC
>.|TRBV13|TRBJ1-1|.
CASSYFRAEAFF
TGTGCCAGCAGCTACTTTCGGGCTGAAGCTTTCTTT
>.|TRBV7-2|TRBJ1-1|.
CASRATYREGSAAFF
TGTGCCAGCAGGGCGACGTACAGGGAAGGGAGTGCGGCTTTCTTT
>.|TRBV13|TRBJ2-1|.
CASSHRGGSSYNEQFF
TGTGCCAGCAGCCACAGGGGGGGGAGCTCCTACAATGAGCAGTTCTTC
>.|TRBV5-1|TRBJ2-7|.
CASSLGHFVGSYEQYF
TGCGCCAGCAGCTTGGGGCACTTCGTTGGGTCGTACGAGCAGTACTTC
>.|TRBV6-5|TRBJ1-2|TRBD1
CASAPAGTGLYGYTF
TGTGCCAGCGCTCCAGCCGGGACAGGACTATATGGCTACACCTTC
>.|TRBV10-3|TRBJ1-5|TRBD1
CAISKGQGSQPQHF
TGTGCCATCAGTAAGGGACAGGGGAGTCAGCCCCAGCATTTT
>.|TRBV18|TRBJ2-5|TRBD1
CASRGGQQETQYF
TGTGCCAGCCGAGGGGGACAGCAAGAGACCCAGTACTTC
>.|TRBV7-9|TRBJ2-7|TRBD1
CASSPSTGTGGEQYF
TGTGCCAGCAGCCCCTCTACCGGGACAGGGGGCGAGCAGTACTTC
>.|TRBV11-3|TRBJ2-1|.
CASSLGGGNEQFF
TGTGCCAGCAGCTTAGGCGGAGGCAATGAGCAGTTCTTC
>.|TRBV7-9|TRBJ2-7|TRBD2
CASSSSGRRNEQYF
TGTGCCAGCAGCAGTAGCGGGAGGCGAAACGAGCAGTACTTC
>.|TRBV19|TRBJ1-5|.
CASSTKGPQHF
TGTGCCAGTAGTACCAAGGGGCCCCAGCATTTT
>.|TRBV7-9|TRBJ1-1|TRBD1
CASRPQTGSNTEAFF
TGTGCCAGCAGACCTCAGACAGGGTCTAACACTGAAGCTTTCTTT
>.|TRBV18|TRBJ2-7|.
CASSLGQTYEQYF
TGTGCCAGCTCTCTTGGACAGACCTACGAGCAGTACTTC
>.|TRBV6-5|TRBJ2-3|.
CASSYRLNTDTQYF
TGTGCCAGCAGTTACCGATTGAACACAGATACGCAGTATTTT
>few|TRBV6-5|TRBJ1-1|.
CASSYLGGDTEAFF
TGTGCCAGCAGTTACCTCGGGGGTGACACTGAAGCTTTCTTT
>.|TRBV9|TRBJ1-1|.
CASSGLGTNTEAFF
TGTGCCAGCAGCGGCCTCGGAACGAACACTGAAGCTTTCTTT
>once|TRBV7-9|TRBJ2-7|.
CATQAAEGESYEQYF
TGTGCCACCCAAGCCGCGGAGGGAGAGTCCTACGAGCAGTACTTC
>.|TRBV9|TRBJ2-3|TRBD2
CASSVSGLLTDTQYF
TGTGCCAGCAGCGTATCGGGACTACTCACAGATACGCAGTATTTT
>.|TRBV19|TRBJ1-3|.
CASSNSLGLRNTIYF
TGTGCCAGTAGTAACAGTTTGGGACTTCGGAACACCATATATTTT
>.|TRBV2|TRBJ1-1|TRBD1
CASNSDRRNTEAFF
TGTGCCAGCAACTCGGACAGGAGGAACACTGAAGCTTTCTTT
>.|TRBV11-2|TRBJ1-1|TRBD1
CASSIAPGTDMNTEAFF
TGTGCCAGCAGCATCGCCCCCGGGACAGATATGAACACTGAAGCTTTCTTT
>.|TRBV7-2|TRBJ1-3|.
CASSRMELNTIYF
TGTGCCAGCAGCCGGATGGAGCTAAACACCATATATTTT
>.|TRBV28|TRBJ1-6|.
CASTQAWSPLHF
TGTGCCAGCACCCAGGCCTGGTCACCCCTCCACTTT
>.|TRBV12-5|TRBJ2-1|.
CASGLLDEQFF
TGTGCTAGTGGTTTATTGGATGAGCAGTTCTTC
>.|TRBV6-5|TRBJ2-5|TRBD2
CASRTSGKTGETQYF
TGTGCCAGCCGGACTAGCGGGAAGACTGGGGAGACCCAGTACTTC
>.|TRBV30|TRBJ1-5|.
CAWSVRRDIYQPQHF
TGTGCCTGGAGTGTACGTCGCGACATTTATCAGCCCCAGCATTTT
>.|TRBV4-2|TRBJ1-5|.
CASSQTQGISNQPQHF
TGTGCCAGCAGCCAAACGCAGGGGATCAGCAATCAGCCCCAGCATTTT
>once|TRBV18|TRBJ2-5|.
CASSPRAGPGETQYF
TGTGCCAGCTCACCACGGGCAGGGCCGGGTGAGACCCAGTACTTC
>.|TRBV9|TRBJ1-1|TRBD1
CASSVSGGEAFF
TGTGCCAGCAGCGTATCAGGGGGTGAAGCTTTCTTT
>.|TRBV11-2|TRBJ1-3|TRBD1
CASSNGQASSGNTIYF
TGTGCCAGCAGCAACGGACAGGCGAGCTCTGGAAACACCATATATTTT
>.|TRBV6-1|TRBJ2-2|.
CASSETVNTGELFF
TGTGCCAGCAGTGAAACGGTTAACACCGGGGAGCTGTTTTTT
>.|TRBV7-9|TRBJ1-2|.
CASSLVGAGPYGYTF
TGTGCCAGCAGCTTAGTCGGTGCGGGCCCCTATGGCTACACCTTC